This TCR beta chain was sequenced during a study of CD8+ T cells in alopecia areata. Study-level information: At a dose of 5 to 10 mg twice daily, oral tofacitinib was given to treated patients.

After isolation, RNA underwent reverse transcription to generate cDNA as the sequencing template. The protocol was immunoSEQ multiplex PCR, while the TCRdb copy is restricted to in-frame clones and leaves out a portion. This table holds 130,000 or so clones, about 49% found once. This clone was observed a handful of times. The CDR3 totals 14 residues. The germline V gene has CDR1 SQVTM and CDR2 ANQGSEA. V was cut by 0 bases and J by 3 bases, with 12 bases left in between. The source material was CD8+ T cells sorted from blood, sampled at week 0. The rearrangement uses TRBV29-1 and TRBJ2-7; a weak D match, TRBD1 (6 bases). The sequence was obtained from a human donor with alopecia areata. The CDR3 loop is CSVEDSTGFYEQYF. The DNA of the CDR3 is TGCAGCGTTGAAGATTCGACAGGATTCTACGAGCAGTACTTC.